This T cell receptor (beta chain) was captured by sequencing in a study of PD-1 blockade in classical Hodgkin lymphoma. Indicated time point: cycle 4 day 1 (C4D1), after five to seven weeks of nivolumab. Every patient had relapsed following autologous stem cell transplantation, and cohorts differed in brentuximab vedotin exposure. Complete response, partial response or progressive disease made up the best responses. A note on this clone: Its antigen is not known.

Whole-study results and caveats: Relapsed/refractory patients reportedly had the lowest baseline TCR diversity, below newly diagnosed patients, who were below healthy donors.

The method was immunoSEQ multiplex PCR; TCRdb's version includes in-frame clones alone and lacks a portion of them. The sample carries 57,000 or so clones, roughly 85% recorded once. The specimen comprised peripheral blood mononuclear cells (PBMCs), sampled before the fourth cycle of nivolumab. This clonotype was sampled from a human donor with classical Hodgkin lymphoma.

The CDR3 is CASRGRGGSFTGELFF. The CDR3 DNA reads TGTGCCAGCAGAGGGCGGGGGGGATCATTCACCGGGGAGCTGTTTTTT. This sequence joins TRBV27 and TRBJ2-2; TRBD2 matches at 9 bases. The V segment lost 6 bases and the J segment 4 bases; nucleotides outside the gene matches: 9. This CDR3 is built from 16 residues. In germline, CDR1 is MNHEY, CDR2 SMNVEV (reference sequence).